This T cell receptor beta chain was found in a study of low-dose radiotherapy and immunotherapy resistance in tumors. Study summary: Each patient was administered nivolumab intravenously at 240 mg, which was a flat dose, every two weeks, along with intravenous ipilimumab at 1 mg/kg every six weeks. Patients took oral aspirin 300 mg daily for four cycles from cycle 1 day 1.

First-strand cDNA used TRAV- and TRBV-specific primers, covering alpha and beta chains. The TCRs were subjected to amplification over approximately 20 PCR cycles employing a constant-region primer in conjunction with a V-primer adapter. TCRdb re-called the reads through MiXCR, storing one row per CDR3 protein. The repertoire consists of 65,000 to 95,000 distinct CDR3 sequences, with 18% occurring once and the leading ten covering 5.5% to 6%. This clonotype was seen at least ten times. As for time point: before trial treatment. Ipilimumab, nivolumab, aspirin, low-dose cyclophosphamide and low-dose radiotherapy were administered to donors. Those who qualified had advanced solid tumors (lacking tumor-infiltrating lymphocytes). The sequenced sample was PBMCs, obtained before treatment. The source of this sequence is a male donor with prostate cancer.

The CDR3 reads CATSDSLVAAPYNEQFF. The CDR3 bases are TGTGCCACCAGTGATTCCTTGGTAGCGGCTCCCTACAATGAGCAGTTCTTC. The chain carries TRBV24-1 and TRBJ2-1; D may be TRBD2 (6 bases). Per germline, CDR1 KGHDR and CDR2 SFDVKD. V lost 2 bases and J lost 2, with 15 bases in between. This CDR3 is built from 17 residues.